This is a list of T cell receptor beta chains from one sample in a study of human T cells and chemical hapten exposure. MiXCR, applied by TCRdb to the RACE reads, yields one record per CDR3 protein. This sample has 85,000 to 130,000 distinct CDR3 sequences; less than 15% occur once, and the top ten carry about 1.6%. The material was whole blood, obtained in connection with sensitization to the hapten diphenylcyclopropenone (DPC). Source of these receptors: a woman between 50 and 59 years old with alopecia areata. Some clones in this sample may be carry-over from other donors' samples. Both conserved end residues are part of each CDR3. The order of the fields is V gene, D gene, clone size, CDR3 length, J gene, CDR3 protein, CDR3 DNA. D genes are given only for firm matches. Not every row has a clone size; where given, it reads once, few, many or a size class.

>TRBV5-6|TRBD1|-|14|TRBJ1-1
CASSAQGKPTEAFF
TGTGCCAGCAGCGCACAGGGGAAGCCCACTGAAGCTTTCTTT
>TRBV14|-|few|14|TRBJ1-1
CASSRRQENTEAFF
TGTGCCAGCAGCCGGAGACAGGAGAACACTGAAGCTTTCTTT
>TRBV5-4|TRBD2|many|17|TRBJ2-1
CASSLALASGRSGEQFF
TGTGCCAGCAGCTTGGCCCTAGCTAGCGGGAGGTCTGGTGAGCAGTTCTTC
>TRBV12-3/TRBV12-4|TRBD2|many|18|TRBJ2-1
CASSPGLAGIIGVDEQFF
TGTGCCAGCAGTCCGGGACTAGCGGGAATAATCGGAGTCGATGAGCAGTTCTTC
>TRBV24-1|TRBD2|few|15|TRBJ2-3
CATSVKWDYTDTQYF
TGTGCCACCAGTGTAAAATGGGACTACACAGATACGCAGTATTTT
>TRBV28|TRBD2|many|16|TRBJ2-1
CASIVITSGRAGEQFF
TGTGCCAGCATCGTGATCACTAGCGGGAGGGCCGGTGAGCAGTTCTTC
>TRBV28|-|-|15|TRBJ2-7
CASSSPAAHSYEQYF
TGTGCCAGCAGTTCCCCGGCGGCCCACTCCTACGAGCAGTACTTC
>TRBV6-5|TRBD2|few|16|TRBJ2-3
CASSYYSGTHTDTQYF
TGTGCCAGCAGTTACTATAGCGGGACCCACACAGATACGCAGTATTTT
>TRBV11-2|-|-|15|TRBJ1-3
CASSLVPDSGNTIYF
TGTGCCAGCAGCTTAGTACCGGACTCTGGAAACACCATATATTTT
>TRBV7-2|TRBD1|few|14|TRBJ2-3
CASNRDRFGDTQYF
TGTGCCAGCAACCGGGACAGGTTTGGGGATACGCAGTATTTT
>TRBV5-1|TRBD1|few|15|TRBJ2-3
CASSDRGFGTDTQYF
TGCGCCAGCAGCGACAGGGGCTTTGGCACAGATACGCAGTATTTT
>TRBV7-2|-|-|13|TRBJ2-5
CASSRLRQETQYF
TGTGCCAGCAGCAGATTAAGACAAGAGACCCAGTACTTC
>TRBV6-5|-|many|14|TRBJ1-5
CASSYSGPYQPQHF
TGTGCCAGCAGTTACTCGGGACCCTATCAGCCCCAGCATTTT
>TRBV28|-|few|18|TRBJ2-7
CASSSVLPLGGRTYEQYF
TGTGCCAGCAGTTCCGTCCTCCCATTAGGAGGGCGGACCTACGAGCAGTACTTC
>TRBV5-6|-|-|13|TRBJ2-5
CASSLGGLETQYF
TGTGCCAGCAGCTTGGGAGGCCTAGAGACCCAGTACTTC
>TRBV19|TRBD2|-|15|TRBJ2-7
CASSISASGTYEQYF
TGTGCCAGTAGTATATCGGCTAGCGGAACCTACGAGCAGTACTTC